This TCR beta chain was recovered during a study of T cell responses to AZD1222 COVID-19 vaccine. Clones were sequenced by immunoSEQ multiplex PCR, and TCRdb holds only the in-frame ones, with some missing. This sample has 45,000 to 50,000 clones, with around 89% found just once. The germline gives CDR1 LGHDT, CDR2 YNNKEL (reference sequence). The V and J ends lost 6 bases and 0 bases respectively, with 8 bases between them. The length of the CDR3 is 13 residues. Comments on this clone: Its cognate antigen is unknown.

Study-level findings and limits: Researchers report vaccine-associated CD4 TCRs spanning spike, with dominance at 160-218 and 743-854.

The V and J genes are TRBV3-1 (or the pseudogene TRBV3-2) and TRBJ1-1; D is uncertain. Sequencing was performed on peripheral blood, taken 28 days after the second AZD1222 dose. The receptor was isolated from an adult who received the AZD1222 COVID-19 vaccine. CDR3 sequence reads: CASSPYMNTEAFF. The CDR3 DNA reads TGTGCCAGCAGTCCCTACATGAACACTGAAGCTTTCTTT.